Listed below are T cell receptor beta chains from one sample, sequenced in a study of shared clonotypes between healthy human individuals. The repertoire was sequenced with immunoSEQ multiplex PCR; TCRdb's copy has only in-frame clones and lacks some. The data show 2 million to 3 million clones, over 85% seen once. The sample comprised naive CD4+ T cells from PBMCs. The receptors come from a man between 18 and 35 years old in good health. Some clones in this sample may be carry-over from other donors' samples. Both conserved end residues are part of each CDR3. The D gene is left open where the match is weak. Size is omitted from some rows. Given values are once, few, many or a class for expanded clones.

TRBJ2-7,TRBV6-5,-,-,CASSKQARDYEQYF
TRBJ1-5,TRBV7-9,TRBD1,-,CASSSGKTGLDQPQHF
TRBJ2-1,TRBV4-2,-,-,CASSQVSAGLAYNEQFF
TRBJ1-5,TRBV7-2,-,-,CASSPALTMGQPQHF
TRBJ2-2,TRBV18,-,-,CASSPRQGNTGELFF
TRBJ1-4,TRBV5-6,-,-,CASSFRSGEKLFF
TRBJ2-3,TRBV5-6,-,-,CASEGRSTTDTQYF
TRBJ1-5,TRBV5-4,TRBD1,-,CASSLEGARQPQHF
TRBJ2-1,TRBV5-4,-,-,CASSPLTGTPNYNEQFF
TRBJ2-5,TRBV9,-,-,CASSPEGAGETQYF
TRBJ2-2,TRBV18,-,-,CASSRDPNTGELFF
TRBJ2-6,TRBV11-2,TRBD2,-,CASSRIEREGYGANVLTF
TRBJ2-3,TRBV4-1,TRBD2,-,CASSPLAGELTDTQYF
TRBJ2-2,TRBV5-1,-,-,CASSLVAASTGELFF
TRBJ2-1,TRBV15,-,few,CATSSYNEQFF
TRBJ2-3,TRBV6-5,-,-,CASRTPGGTDTQYF
TRBJ1-4,TRBV18,-,-,CASSRANEKLFF
TRBJ2-3,TRBV5-4,TRBD2,-,CASSPTSGRGRADTQYF
TRBJ2-7,TRBV6-1,TRBD2,-,CASSEAGWDLAAGEQYF
TRBJ1-2,TRBV30,-,once,CAWSVGGAYGYTF
TRBJ1-2,TRBV6-6,TRBD1,-,CASSLDRKVHGYTF
TRBJ2-7,TRBV7-2,TRBD2,-,CASSYSGRAYEQYF
TRBJ2-4,TRBV18,-,-,CASSPPSTKNIQYF
TRBJ2-3,TRBV5-1,-,-,CASSLDGSSDTQYF
TRBJ2-1,TRBV7-2,-,-,CASSRNQSPYNEQFF
TRBJ2-5,TRBV30,-,-,CAWAGSKQETQYF
TRBJ1-2,TRBV6-5,TRBD1,few,CASSRQGNYGYTF
TRBJ1-5,TRBV5-5,TRBD1,-,CASSPGTGGRPQHF
TRBJ2-7,TRBV7-7,TRBD1,-,CASSLAAGGSYEQYF
TRBJ2-3,TRBV5-6,-,-,CASSLASSDTQYF
TRBJ1-1,TRBV19,-,-,CATTQPGHRNTEAFF
TRBJ1-1,TRBV23-1,-,once,CASSQSSVRADRWEFEAFF